The source of this TCR beta chain is a study of glioma-infiltrating T cells after dendritic cell vaccination (dated by TCRdb to 2016 to 2017). For the wider study: The cohort comprised approximately 15 glioblastoma patients from Phase I and II dendritic cell vaccination trials, 9 newly diagnosed and 6 with recurrent disease. Patients received three intradermal dendritic cell vaccine injections at biweekly intervals in the arm below the axilla. The vaccine was prepared from monocyte-derived dendritic cells that were cultured for more than six days with IL-4 and GM-CSF and then pulsed overnight with autologous tumor lysate. In glioblastoma patients vaccinated with dendritic cells, deep sequencing of TCR beta CDR3 regions served to measure tumor-infiltrating lymphocyte content and to compare repertoires between tumor and blood. Between the early 2000s and the early 2010s, patients were given autologous tumor lysate-pulsed dendritic cell vaccination. Survival after dendritic cell vaccination was correlated with TCR sequencing metrics such as TIL content and the overlap between tumor and blood repertoires. Here is what the overall study found, with its caveats: The response model built on TCR overlap across three groups was characterized as speculative, with prospective validation still needed. Higher estimated pretreatment TIL content predicted longer time to progression and overall survival after dendritic cell vaccination. TCR clonality showed no direct relationship with survival, which suggests that a diverse polyclonal response may matter. The cohort was small and heterogeneous, and full blood and tumor sets were available for few patients, with initial-recurrent tumor pairs available for even fewer patients.

This clone was seen more than once but under ten times. Its antigen is unknown. No per-base quality is available; no much larger clone lies one base away. The time point label, as the study defines it: after dendritic cell vaccination, including at tumor progression/relapse. To be selected, patients needed enough residual fresh-frozen tumor tissue and more than two years of available survival data. Molecular status otherwise varied across the glioblastoma patients, but none of them carried an isocitrate dehydrogenase mutation. PBMC collection took place before vaccination, two weeks after the third vaccination, and at tumor progression if progression occurred. The Qiagen DNeasy Blood extraction Kit was used to extract genomic DNA. TCRB CDR3 regions were amplified from approximately 2 ug genomic DNA, or all available DNA if less, using the immunoSEQ assay. For multiplex PCR, 60 forward primers for TCR V beta segments and 13 reverse primers for J beta segments were used. To estimate the number of reads per starting template, synthetic control templates were added to each sample at limiting dilution. Reads of 87 bp were generated by sequencing on the Illumina HiSeq System. Per the original workflow: PCR and sequencing errors were removed by a nearest neighbor algorithm that merged closely related sequences. TCR overlap was measured as the percentage of unique tumor TCR beta sequences also present in the same patient's peripheral blood. The table was pulled from immuneACCESS by TCRdb, which kept in-frame rearrangements only. Such tables lose some clones; where checked, under half of the loss comes from unresolved V genes, and the rest has no known cause. The V and J calls and the clone size are those of that table, but D and trimming were determined from the DNA. The sample contains tens of thousands of clones, 80% to 90% of them found a single time. Of the sample, roughly 2.1% is held by the ten largest clones.

This specimen was blood, taken after dendritic cell vaccination. The sequence came from a human donor with glioblastoma.

The DNA sequence is given as TGTGCCAGCAGCCCCCCAGCTTATGGTAGCGGGGGCCCAAACACAGATACGCAGTATTTT. Translated, it reads CASSPPAYGSGGPNTDTQYF. The receptor chain draws on TRBV13 and TRBJ2-3, with 9 bases in between that match TRBD2. CDR1 is given as PRHDT and CDR2 as FYEKMQ, both from the germline V gene (reference sequence). The germline V end is reduced by 5 bases and the J end by 2 bases; junction bases left unmatched: 20. The CDR3, from cysteine to phenylalanine, totals 20 residues. Only CDR3 DNA is held: 60 bases, read in frame from base 1.